A selection of T cell receptor beta chains follows, all from one sample in a study of blood T cell repertoires in COVID-19. The data were produced by immunoSEQ multiplex PCR, yet TCRdb's version contains in-frame clones alone and is incomplete. The table shows tens of thousands of clones, with more than 75% occurring only once. The source material was peripheral blood. The receptors were sampled from a man in his 60s with acute or convalescent COVID-19. The CDR3 runs from the conserved cysteine through the conserved F or W. The D gene is left open where the match is weak. Rows may omit the clone size; those that give it use once, few, many or a size class.

V gene,clone size,D gene,J gene,CDR3 DNA,CDR3 protein
TRBV2,NA,TRBD1,TRBJ2-5,TGTGCCAGCAGACCAGCTACGGGACAGGGGGTCGAGACCCAGTACTTC,CASRPATGQGVETQYF
TRBV19,NA,NA,TRBJ1-1,TGTGCCAGTAGTTACCGAGGGACACCGAACACTGAAGCTTTCTTT,CASSYRGTPNTEAFF
TRBV11-2,NA,TRBD1,TRBJ1-1,TGTGCCAGCAGCTTAGTTATAGGGGGCTTTCCTGAAGCTTTCTTT,CASSLVIGGFPEAFF
TRBV7-9,NA,NA,TRBJ1-1,TGTGCCAGCAGTGGACAGCTGAACACTGAAGCTTTCTTT,CASSGQLNTEAFF
TRBV2,NA,NA,TRBJ2-6,TGTGCCAGCAGACAGGACTACAGAATCAACTCTGGGGCCAACGTCCTGACTTTC,CASRQDYRINSGANVLTF
TRBV7-2,few,NA,TRBJ1-6,TGTGCCAGCAGCTTTTTATCCGGGAATGGTTCACCCCTCCACTTT,CASSFLSGNGSPLHF
TRBV15,NA,NA,TRBJ2-1,TGTGCCACCGCCGCGCGGGGACAGCTTAAGGAGCAGTTCTTC,CATAARGQLKEQFF
TRBV30,NA,NA,TRBJ1-2,TGTGCCTGGAGGGAGACGAACACGAACTATGGCTACACCTTC,CAWRETNTNYGYTF
TRBV11-1,NA,NA,TRBJ1-4,TGTGCCAGCAGCTTAATGGCGGGACGGAGTAATGAAAAACTGTTTTTT,CASSLMAGRSNEKLFF
TRBV5-1,NA,NA,TRBJ1-4,TGCGCCAGCAGCTTAACTAGGACCTCAACTAATGAAAAACTGTTTTTT,CASSLTRTSTNEKLFF
TRBV6-1,NA,TRBD1,TRBJ1-1,TGTGCCAGCAGTGAAGGGGACAGGGGAGCTTTCTTT,CASSEGDRGAFF
TRBV19,NA,TRBD1,TRBJ1-6,TGTGCCAGTAATGCAGGGGGCAGCTATAATTCACCCCTCCACTTT,CASNAGGSYNSPLHF
TRBV29-1,NA,NA,TRBJ2-1,TGCATGGGGGAGGAGAACAATGAGCAGTTCTTC,CMGEENNEQFF
TRBV9,NA,TRBD1,TRBJ1-1,TGTGCCAGCAGTAACAGGGGCACTGAAGCTTTCTTT,CASSNRGTEAFF
TRBV18,NA,TRBD1,TRBJ1-1,TGTGCCAGCTCGTTGGGGACAGGGAACACTGAAGCTTTCTTT,CASSLGTGNTEAFF
TRBV19,NA,NA,TRBJ2-7,TGTGCCAGTAGACAAACAGGGTCTGCCTACGAGCAGTACTTC,CASRQTGSAYEQYF